A single count supports the clone carrying this TCR beta chain. What it recognizes is unknown. Individual cDNA molecules in this library carried unique molecular identifiers. The authors' processing: The number of TCRs in each sample had a median of about 100,000 and spanned about 20,000 to 690,600. TCRdb reprocessed the 5' RACE reads via MiXCR and lists one record per CDR3 protein. TCRdb, not the original authors, processed these V and J calls. Of around 100,000 distinct CDR3 sequences listed, roughly 19% were seen once; the top ten hold 2.5% to 3.5%. Someone pulled total RNA out of unfractionated whole blood. This record comes from a study of human T cells and chemical hapten exposure. Study in general: Small pooled library volume differences mainly caused per-sample TCR yield variation.

Findings and caveats of the study: The study found that DPC sensitization did not change TCRs above 1 in 1000 frequency.

The germline V gene encodes CDR1 KGHSH and CDR2 LQKENI. CDR3 size: 13 residues. Trimming cost V 6 bases and J 3 bases, with 12 bases left between them. This TCR was sampled from a human donor in good health. The chain carries TRBV18 and TRBJ2-7; D might be TRBD1 or TRBD2, each matching 5 bases. CDR3 residues: CASSPGRDYEQYF. Written as DNA, the CDR3 is TGTGCCAGCTCCCCGGGACGGGACTACGAGCAGTACTTC.